This T cell receptor (beta chain) is drawn from a study of vaccination and CD4 T cells after COVID-19. Study at large: Convalescent study patients returned SARS-CoV-2 positive nasal swab PCR results, with several mild cases and one severe. Recovered patients in the cohort numbered six men and four women, two of them Hispanic.

The junction had 13 bases not matched to a gene; V was cut back by 10 bases and J by 4 bases. CDR1 and CDR2 from the germline V gene are SNHLY and FYNNEI. The CDR3 spans 15 residues. On this clonotype itself: Its antigen is unidentified.

Sequencing of DNA taken from cultured CD4+ T cells relied on the Oncomine TCR Beta short-read assay. TCRdb itself ran the PCR reads through MiXCR, one entry per CDR3 protein. The table has just under 20,000 distinct CDR3 sequences, under 70% seen once. This sample's treatment: roughly 10-day PBMC culture with coronavirus spike peptide pools or control peptides (ViraFEST assay). ViraFEST used peptide pools to expand antigen-specific T cells before TCR sequencing. Half-medium replacement with fresh IL-2 medium took place on days 3 and 7. This chain connects TRBV2 to TRBJ2-1; 7 nucleotides agree with TRBD1. The TCR originated in a human donor who had recovered from COVID-19. Sample: CD4+ T cells from blood, cultured in vitro. The CDR3 sequence: CATVLEGQIYNEQFF. The CDR3 DNA reads TGTGCCACCGTCCTAGAGGGACAGATATACAATGAGCAGTTCTTC.